This T cell receptor beta chain was identified during a study of T cell responses to AZD1222 COVID-19 vaccine (dated by TCRdb to 2020 to 2022). A note on the overall study: AZD1222 recipients given second doses at about 4 weeks or at about 12 weeks were pooled, since spike-specific TCR depth and breadth were not found to differ between the two schedules. Trial participants were enrolled into age subgroups of 18-55, 56-69 and 70-plus years, which contained about 150, 28 and 57 TCR-sequenced participants, respectively. A total of just over 230 trial participants underwent TCR sequencing, of whom about 200 had received two doses of AZD1222 and some 25 had received two doses of the MenACWY control vaccine. Broad study findings and their caveats: Conclusions about previously exposed vaccinees are limited, since just five or six AZD1222 recipients were seropositive for SARS-CoV-2 at baseline. In the small 56-69-year group, the increase in depth fell short of significance, most likely because of low power. Most participants were white British and females outnumbered males, and the authors suggested that clonal diversity may have been underestimated. A significant rise in spike-specific TCR breadth and depth was observed after two AZD1222 doses relative to day 0 and relative to MenACWY recipients. Epitopes outside the regions mutated in the B.1.351 and B.1.1.7 variants were reportedly recognized by nearly half of the unique spike-specific TCRs. Because no day 14 peak-response samples were available, repertoires were characterized only after the peak T cell response. Vaccine-associated CD4 TCRs spanned the whole spike protein, with dominant responses in regions 160-218 and 743-854.

On this clone itself: This receptor's antigen is unknown. Qualities for individual bases were not recorded, and no much larger clone is one base off.

The junction shows trimming of 5 bases on V and 4 bases on J, and the gene matches do not reach 10 bases of it. Taken from the germline V gene (reference sequence), the CDR1 and CDR2 loops are MNHEY and SMNVEV. The CDR3 numbers 15 residues from cysteine through phenylalanine. CDR3 DNA only is kept here, 45 bases in frame from base 1. The CDR3 regions of human TCRbeta chains were analyzed by immunosequencing. In the paper's pipeline: TCRs in the repertoires were matched against a reference library of SARS-CoV-2-specific TCRs that had been generated with the MIRA antigen-specificity platform. Breadth meant the fraction of unique TCRs that were SARS-CoV-2-associated, whereas depth meant the fraction of total T cells that were SARS-CoV-2-associated. Using the MIRA data, each spike-specific TCR was assigned both to the spike region to which the TCR was reactive and to a CD4 or CD8 class. Log10-transformed breadth and depth values were compared by one-way ANOVA with Sidak's multiple comparisons tests. TCRdb re-hosts the immuneACCESS table, in-frame sequences only. Its copies lack some clones; in the studies checked, an unresolved V gene accounts for under half of them, and the cause for the rest is not known. That table gives V, J and clone size, and the DNA gave D and trimming. The table for this sample lists about 63,000 clones; 65% to 90% of them were counted only once. The ten largest account for roughly 19% of the sample.

In light of the paper, this sample's time point label describes: baseline before first vaccination. Samples from vaccinated people were obtained from the UK trials COV001 and COV002, which included a single-blind randomized controlled phase 2/3 trial of AZD1222 (ChAdOx1 nCoV-19) in healthy adults. For TCRbeta chain sequencing, PBMC samples from trial participants were taken at day 0 and at day 28 after the second dose. The sequenced sample was peripheral blood, obtained on day 0 of AZD1222 vaccination. The TCR originated in an adult in good health. This chain is built from TRBV27 and TRBJ1-2; 7 central nucleotides agree with TRBD1. In nucleotide form, the sequence is TGTGCCAGCAGTCCCCAGGGGGGGGGTTCCTATGGCTACACCTTC. It codes for CASSPQGGGSYGYTF.